The clone carrying this T cell receptor beta chain came up many times. The record originates from a study of T-cell reconstitution after alpha-beta-depleted transplantation in children. This CDR3 contains 12 residues. Germline V gene data show CDR1 as WSHSY and CDR2 as SAAADI. The V and J ends lost 2 bases and 5 bases respectively, with 6 bases between them. As it was prepared, the TCRbeta library received unique molecular identifiers. TCRdb analysed the PCR reads with MiXCR anew, one entry per CDR3 protein. The data show more than 200,000 distinct CDR3 sequences, about a quarter seen once. The sequence came from a girl aged 2 to 9 with Fanconi anemia, due to receive a stem cell transplant. The sample was PBMCs, taken before TCRalphabeta/CD19-depleted stem cell transplant. The chain links TRBV10-2 to TRBJ1-2; no clear D. The CDR3: CASSERRYGYTF. In DNA form, the CDR3 reads TGCGCCAGCAGTGAGAGACGGTATGGCTACACCTTC.